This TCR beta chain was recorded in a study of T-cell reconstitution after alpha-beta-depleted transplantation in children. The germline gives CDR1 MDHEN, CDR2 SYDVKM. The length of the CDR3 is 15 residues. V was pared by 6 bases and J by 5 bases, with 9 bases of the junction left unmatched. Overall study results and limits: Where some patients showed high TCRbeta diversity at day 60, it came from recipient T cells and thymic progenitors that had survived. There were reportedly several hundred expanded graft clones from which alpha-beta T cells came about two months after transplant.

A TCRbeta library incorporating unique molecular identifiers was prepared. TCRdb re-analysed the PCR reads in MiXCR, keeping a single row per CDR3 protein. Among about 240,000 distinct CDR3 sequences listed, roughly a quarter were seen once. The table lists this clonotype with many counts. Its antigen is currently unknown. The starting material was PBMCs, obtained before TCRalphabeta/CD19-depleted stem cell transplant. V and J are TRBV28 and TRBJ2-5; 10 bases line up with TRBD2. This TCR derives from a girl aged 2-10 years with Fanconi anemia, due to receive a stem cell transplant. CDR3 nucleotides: TGTGCCAGCAGGCAAATACTAGCGGGACTGGAGACCCAGTACTTC. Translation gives CASRQILAGLETQYF.